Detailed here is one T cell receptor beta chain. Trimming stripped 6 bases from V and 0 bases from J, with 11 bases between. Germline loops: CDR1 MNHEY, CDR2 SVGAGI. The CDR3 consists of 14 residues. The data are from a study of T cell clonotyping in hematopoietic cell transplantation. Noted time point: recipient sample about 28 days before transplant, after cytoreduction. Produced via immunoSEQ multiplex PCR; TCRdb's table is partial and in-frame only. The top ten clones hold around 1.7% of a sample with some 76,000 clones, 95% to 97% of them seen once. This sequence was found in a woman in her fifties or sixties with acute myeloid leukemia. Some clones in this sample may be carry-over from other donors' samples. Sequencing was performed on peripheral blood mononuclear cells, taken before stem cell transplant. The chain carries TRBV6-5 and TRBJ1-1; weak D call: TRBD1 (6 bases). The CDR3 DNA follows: TGTGCCAGCAGAACAGGGTTGATGAACACTGAAGCTTTCTTT. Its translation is CASRTGLMNTEAFF.